The sample holds many counts of the clone carrying this TCR beta chain. The record originates from a study of molecular identifiers for immune sequencing clone quantification. The overall study: Split five ways in replicates, RNA from about 20,000 or 100,000 naive CD8 cells had four portions sequenced.

TCRdb reprocessed the PCR reads via MiXCR and lists one record per CDR3 protein. The data show tens of thousands of distinct CDR3 sequences, with under 20% seen just once and approximately 1% held by the top ten. This receptor was obtained from a human donor in good health. Some libraries in this study had Jurkat cell RNA spiked in. Material for sequencing was naive CD8+ T cells from blood, with Jurkat cell RNA spiked in. Stated subset: FACS-sorted CD8+CD4-CCR7+CD45RA+ naive T cells.

CDR3 coding DNA: TGTGCCACCAGCAGAGATCTGAGAGATACGCAGTATTTT. This codes for CATSRDLRDTQYF. The chain combines TRBV15 with TRBJ2-3; D remains unclear. Germline CDR1 reads LNHNV; CDR2 reads YYDKDF (reference sequence). This CDR3 has 13 residues. Trimming took 0 bases from V and 5 from J, leaving 6 bases between them.